The entry that follows covers one T cell receptor (beta chain) sequence. This entry belongs to a study of blood T cell repertoires in COVID-19. Clones were read by immunoSEQ multiplex PCR, and TCRdb kept only the in-frame ones, dropping some. The sample contains around 100,000 clones, 90% to 95% of which appear only once. The CDR3 has 16 residues. This receptor was taken from a human donor with active COVID-19. The donor label of this sample is uncertain. Sequenced input: peripheral blood. The chain links TRBV21-1 to TRBJ1-1. TRBV21-1 is shown as a pseudogene. Written as DNA, the CDR3 is TGTGCCAGCAGCAAAGCGGCGGGCCCACTGAACACTGAAGCTTTCTTT. This translates into CASSKAAGPLNTEAFF.